This T cell receptor beta chain was observed in a study of beta chain features in type 1 diabetes. The trim removed 4 bases at V and 6 bases at J, leaving 12 bases unmatched. CDR3 length: 15 amino acids. Germline V gene lookup returns CDR1 SGHDT and CDR2 YYEEEE. Expressed TCRB transcripts were sequenced, since all the RNA that had been isolated was reverse transcribed. Some clones are missing from TCRdb's copy, which holds only in-frame ones; the method was immunoSEQ multiplex PCR. The sample includes roughly 400,000 clones, more than 12% of them seen just once. This clone has more than one count but fewer than ten.

The rearrangement joins TRBV5-6 to TRBJ2-7; the match to TRBD1 covers 8 bases. The TCR originated in a woman aged 18-30 years in good health. Material: naive CD4+ T cells from blood. CDR3 amino acids: CASSPYLGTGGEQYF. Here the CDR3 DNA reads TGTGCCAGCAGCCCTTACCTTGGGACAGGAGGCGAGCAGTACTTC.